This TCR beta chain was recorded in a study of naive and memory T cell subsets. The beta constant-region primer was an equimolar mix of two oligonucleotides covering TRBC1 and TRBC2. Four rounds of PCR amplified the ligated cDNA using nested alpha and beta constant-region primers plus SP2. TCRdb itself ran the UMI-ligation and nested PCR reads through MiXCR, one entry per CDR3 protein. The table has under 3,500 distinct CDR3 sequences, roughly 5.6% seen once; the top ten hold 25% to 40%. This CDR3 has 15 amino acids. Per germline, CDR1 MNHNY and CDR2 SVGAGI (reference sequence). The V end lost 6 bases, the J end lost 8 bases, and 17 bases lay between the germline ends. This clonotype occurred many times.

This clonotype was obtained from a human donor in good health. Sequenced input: CD4+ TEMRA cells from blood. Subset here: effector memory re-expressing CD45RA, CD45RA+ CD27-. The chain uses TRBV6-6 and TRBJ1-6; D not certain. The CDR3 DNA reads as TGTGCCAGCAGCCTAAAGCCCCGAAATGATTCACCCCTCCACTTT. Translation gives CASSLKPRNDSPLHF.